These 12 T cell receptor beta chains came from one sample sequenced in a study of breast tumors, draining lymph nodes, adjacent tissues. Breast cancer patients provided tissue from their axillary draining lymph nodes. TCRdb reanalysed the multiplex PCR reads using MiXCR and keeps one entry per CDR3 protein. The top ten clones hold about 3.5% of a sample with 120,000 or so distinct CDR3 sequences, nearly 20% of them seen once. The sample taken for sequencing was axillary lymph node tissue. These receptors came from a female donor with breast cancer. Some clones in this sample may be carry-over from other donors' samples.

This clonotype was counted at least ten times. The chain recombines TRBV11-2 with TRBJ1-3; perhaps TRBD1 as D (5 bases). This CDR3 has 15 residues. The V and J ends lost 5 bases and 6 bases respectively, with 17 bases between them. The germline CDR1 and CDR2 sequences are SGHAT and FQNNGV. This CDR3 reads CASSAFGGSENTIYF. In DNA form, the CDR3 reads TGTGCCAGCAGCGCCTTTGGGGGATCGGAAAACACCATATATTTT.

About this clonotype itself: No conserved phenylalanine or tryptophan is present at the end of the CDR3, so a read error is the likely explanation. The V gene is TRBV6-5, the J gene TRBJ2-2; D is undetermined. Germline CDR1 reads MNHEY; CDR2 reads SVGAGI. V was cut by 0 bases and J by 8 bases, with 10 bases left in between. The CDR3 contains 14 residues. CDR3 DNA: TGTGCCAGCAGTTACTCTTTGAGTGAGGGGGAGCTGTTTGTT. This translates into CASSYSLSEGELFV.

This clonotype was observed many times. V is TRBV7-3 and J is TRBJ2-1; 11 bases line up with TRBD2. Unmatched junction bases numbered 1, after V lost 1 base and J lost 5 bases. Germline CDR1 SGHTA, CDR2 FQGTGA. The CDR3 contains 15 residues. The CDR3 nucleotides are TGTGCCAGCAGCTTAAAGGGACTAGCGGACAATGAGCAGTTCTTC. Translated, it gives CASSLKGLADNEQFF.

Of note for this clonotype: The junction departs from germline at one end; a sequencing error may be responsible. This chain links TRBV27 with TRBJ2-1; D possibly corresponds to TRBD2 (6 bases). CDR1 MNHEY and CDR2 SMNVEV come from the germline V gene (reference sequence). The CDR3 runs 15 residues. CDR3 sequence reads: CASSLMGGPYNEQSF. The CDR3 region has the DNA TGTGCCAGCAGTTTGATGGGAGGTCCCTACAATGAGCAGTCCTTC.

A few counts support this clonotype. The chain has TRBV18 and TRBJ2-3; D ambiguous. V was shortened by 0 bases and J by 0 bases, with 10 bases between the two germline ends. Germline V lookup: CDR1 KGHSH, CDR2 LQKENI. CDR3 size: 16 residues. DNA for the CDR3: TGTGCCAGCTCACCACCGGGTGGGCGGAGCACAGATACGCAGTATTTT. This codes for CASSPPGGRSTDTQYF.

This clonotype has ten or more counts. This chain uses TRBV3-1 with TRBJ2-3, with 9 bases that match TRBD2. CDR3 size: 16 residues. Germline CDR1 and CDR2: LGHDT and YNNKEL (reference sequence). V lost 1 base to trimming and J lost 3 bases; unmatched junction nucleotides: 5. The CDR3 nucleotides are TGTGCCAGCAGCCAAGCGCGGGGGGGCTTGACAGATACGCAGTATTTT. Protein sequence: CASSQARGGLTDTQYF.

In this sample, this clonotype turned up many times. The CDR3 DNA follows: TGTGCCAGCAGTGGGACTAGCGGGAGAGCAGATACGCAGTATTTT. It codes for CASSGTSGRADTQYF. The chain employs TRBV2 and TRBJ2-3; the match to TRBD2 covers 13 bases. The CDR3 has 15 amino acids. V shed 4 bases and J 4 bases; nucleotides not matched to a gene: 2. The V gene's germline CDR1 is SNHLY and CDR2 FYNNEI.

In its sample, this clonotype was seen many times. The chain employs TRBV10-3 and TRBJ2-5, with D possibly TRBD1 on 6 matching bases. The CDR3 loop spans 13 amino acids. Germline V CDR1 and CDR2: ENHRY, SYGVKD. V was trimmed by 8 bases and J by 4 bases, leaving 14 bases between them. CDR3 in amino acids: CAIAKGGPETQYF. The CDR3 DNA is TGTGCCATCGCCAAAGGGGGACCAGAGACCCAGTACTTC.

This clonotype was found many times. This chain connects TRBV5-1 to TRBJ2-7; TRBD1 matches at 9 bases. With 4 bases clipped from V and 5 bases from J, the junction kept 4 bases outside the gene matches. This CDR3 has 13 residues. From germline, CDR1 is SGHRS and CDR2 YFSETQ. As DNA, the CDR3 is TGCGCCAGCAGCCCGGGACAGGGCAACGAGCAGTACTTC. It codes for CASSPGQGNEQYF.

In this sample, this clonotype turned up many times. The V and J genes are TRBV9 and TRBJ2-3, with TRBD2 identical over 7 bases. CDR3 length: 16 amino acids. The germline gives CDR1 SGDLS, CDR2 YYNGEE. J gave up 0 bases and V 2 bases, and 6 bases lay outside the gene matches. CDR3 protein: CASSVTKRGSTDTQYF. The CDR3 DNA sequence: TGTGCCAGCAGCGTCACTAAGCGGGGAAGCACAGATACGCAGTATTTT.

This clonotype has at least ten counts. V gene TRBV20-1 combines with J gene TRBJ2-7; D might be TRBD1 (6 bases). Trimming cost V 6 bases and J 1 base, with 16 bases left between them. In germline, CDR1 is DFQATT, CDR2 SNEGSKA (reference sequence). The CDR3 is made up of 14 amino acids. The CDR3 protein is CSANRDIGSYEQYF. The CDR3 coding sequence is TGCAGTGCCAACCGGGACATAGGATCCTACGAGCAGTACTTC.

This clonotype has ten or more counts. Written as DNA, the CDR3 is TGCAGTGCCAAGAGAGGGGGCGGTTTCGACAATGAGCAGTTCTTC. Translation gives CSAKRGGGFDNEQFF. The V and J genes are TRBV20-1 and TRBJ2-1; TRBD1 matches 7 bases. CDR1 and CDR2 (germline): DFQATT, SNEGSKA (reference sequence). The CDR3 contains 15 residues. The trim removed 6 bases at V and 5 bases at J, leaving 13 bases unmatched.